These T cell receptor beta chains were read from a single sample in a study of blood T cells in healthy people across ages. TCRdb re-called the 5' RACE reads through MiXCR, storing one row per CDR3 protein. The sample includes approximately 670,000 distinct CDR3 sequences, roughly 43% of them seen just once. Sequenced: blood. Receptor source: a man older than 75 in good health. CDR3s include the opening cysteine and the closing phenylalanine or tryptophan. A D gene is named only where the DNA matches it firmly. Where a row states a size, it is once, few, many or the class of an expanded clone; other rows omit it.

d_gene: -; j_gene: TRBJ2-7; v_gene: TRBV7-9; abundance: -; CDR3nt: TGTGCCAGCACCCCAGGGTTTTCCTTGTACGAGCAGTACTTC; CDR3aa: CASTPGFSLYEQYF
d_gene: -; j_gene: TRBJ2-2; v_gene: TRBV29-1; abundance: -; CDR3nt: TGCAGCGCTTCCTTGACGGCGGCCTTGTCCGGGGAGCTGTTTTTT; CDR3aa: CSASLTAALSGELFF
d_gene: -; j_gene: TRBJ2-3; v_gene: TRBV12-3/TRBV12-4; abundance: -; CDR3nt: TGTGCCAGCAGGTCCCGGACAGGGGGTGTAAGCGGGAGGGCAGATACGCAGTATTTT; CDR3aa: CASRSRTGGVSGRADTQYF
d_gene: TRBD1; j_gene: TRBJ1-5; v_gene: TRBV7-3; abundance: -; CDR3nt: TGTGCCAGCAGCTTAAACGGACAGGAGAATCAGCCCCAGCATTTT; CDR3aa: CASSLNGQENQPQHF
d_gene: TRBD1; j_gene: TRBJ1-1; v_gene: TRBV9; abundance: -; CDR3nt: TGTGCCAGCAGCGCCCAGGGGGCAAACACTGAAGCTTTCTTT; CDR3aa: CASSAQGANTEAFF
d_gene: TRBD1; j_gene: TRBJ1-5; v_gene: TRBV4-2; abundance: few; CDR3nt: TGTGCCAGCAGCCAAGCACAGGGGGAACGTCAGCCCCAGCATTTT; CDR3aa: CASSQAQGERQPQHF
d_gene: -; j_gene: TRBJ2-7; v_gene: TRBV6-2/TRBV6-3; abundance: many; CDR3nt: TGTGCCAGCAGTTACGACTCCTACGAGCAGTACTTC; CDR3aa: CASSYDSYEQYF
d_gene: TRBD1; j_gene: TRBJ2-3; v_gene: TRBV20-1; abundance: few; CDR3nt: TGCAGTGCTACGGTACCGGGACAGGGCACAGATACGCAGTATTTT; CDR3aa: CSATVPGQGTDTQYF
d_gene: -; j_gene: TRBJ2-5; v_gene: TRBV4-3; abundance: -; CDR3nt: TGCGCCAGCAGCCAAGGGAATGGGCAAGAGACCCAGTACTTC; CDR3aa: CASSQGNGQETQYF
d_gene: -; j_gene: TRBJ2-2; v_gene: TRBV7-8; abundance: -; CDR3nt: TGTGCCAGCAGCTTAGCTGTAGGGTATCACGGGGAGCTGTTTTTT; CDR3aa: CASSLAVGYHGELFF
d_gene: -; j_gene: TRBJ1-1; v_gene: TRBV20-1; abundance: -; CDR3nt: TGCAGTGCCAGAAACGTGAACACTGAAGCTTTCTTT; CDR3aa: CSARNVNTEAFF
d_gene: TRBD2; j_gene: TRBJ2-7; v_gene: TRBV28; abundance: few; CDR3nt: TGTGCCAGCAGTTCACCCCAGCGGGAGGGTGTCTACGAGCAGTACTTC; CDR3aa: CASSSPQREGVYEQYF
d_gene: -; j_gene: TRBJ1-1; v_gene: TRBV6-5; abundance: -; CDR3nt: TGTGCCAGCAGTTACCTGGGGGGCGATGGAACTGAAGCTTTCTTT; CDR3aa: CASSYLGGDGTEAFF
d_gene: TRBD1; j_gene: TRBJ1-6; v_gene: TRBV6-2/TRBV6-3; abundance: few; CDR3nt: TGTGCCAGCAGCCCGTTAGGGGGCTCGGCTTCACCCCTCCACTTT; CDR3aa: CASSPLGGSASPLHF
d_gene: TRBD1; j_gene: TRBJ1-1; v_gene: TRBV6-2/TRBV6-3; abundance: few; CDR3nt: TGTGCCAGCAGTTACTCAGGGGGCTGGGCGGAAGCTTTCTTT; CDR3aa: CASSYSGGWAEAFF
d_gene: TRBD2; j_gene: TRBJ2-3; v_gene: TRBV7-2; abundance: -; CDR3nt: TGTGCCAGCAGCTTAGTATCTGGGCTAGCGGAGACAGATACGCAGTATTTT; CDR3aa: CASSLVSGLAETDTQYF
d_gene: TRBD2; j_gene: TRBJ2-5; v_gene: TRBV7-8; abundance: -; CDR3nt: TGTGCCAGCAGCTTAGTCCTAGCGGTACACCAAGAGACCCGGTACTTC; CDR3aa: CASSLVLAVHQETRYF
d_gene: -; j_gene: TRBJ2-5; v_gene: TRBV7-2; abundance: many; CDR3nt: TGTGCCAGCAGCTCTAGTAGACAAGAGACCCAGTACTTC; CDR3aa: CASSSSRQETQYF
d_gene: -; j_gene: TRBJ1-2; v_gene: TRBV6-1; abundance: -; CDR3nt: TGTGCCAGCAATCCAACAACGACAGCAATTTATGGCTACACCTTC; CDR3aa: CASNPTTTAIYGYTF
d_gene: -; j_gene: TRBJ2-7; v_gene: TRBV10-1; abundance: many; CDR3nt: TGCGCCAGCAGTGAGTCGAGGGGCGCGTTCTACGAGCAGTACTTC; CDR3aa: CASSESRGAFYEQYF
d_gene: TRBD2; j_gene: TRBJ2-2; v_gene: TRBV4-2; abundance: -; CDR3nt: TGTGCCAGCAGCCGGGGGGGGCCTGCGACTAGCGTCCCCACCGGGGAGCTGTTTTTT; CDR3aa: CASSRGGPATSVPTGELFF
d_gene: -; j_gene: TRBJ2-7; v_gene: TRBV20-1; abundance: many; CDR3nt: TGCAGTGCTAGAGAGGCCAGTAGACCCACCTACGAGCAGTACTTC; CDR3aa: CSAREASRPTYEQYF
d_gene: -; j_gene: TRBJ1-6; v_gene: TRBV7-9; abundance: -; CDR3nt: TGTGCCAGCAGCTTAACAGGAGGTCAGGCCAATTCACCCCTCCACTTT; CDR3aa: CASSLTGGQANSPLHF
d_gene: -; j_gene: TRBJ2-7; v_gene: TRBV7-2; abundance: -; CDR3nt: TGTGCCAGCAGCTCAGCCGGGGGCATTGGCGAGCAGTACTTC; CDR3aa: CASSSAGGIGEQYF
d_gene: -; j_gene: TRBJ1-1; v_gene: TRBV6-2/TRBV6-3; abundance: -; CDR3nt: TGTGCCACCAACGTACAGCGCATGAACACTGAAGCTTTCTTT; CDR3aa: CATNVQRMNTEAFF
d_gene: TRBD2; j_gene: TRBJ2-2; v_gene: TRBV9; abundance: many; CDR3nt: TGTGCCAGCAGCCCCCGGACTAGCGGTACGGGGGAGCTGTTTTTT; CDR3aa: CASSPRTSGTGELFF
d_gene: TRBD2; j_gene: TRBJ2-3; v_gene: TRBV4-3; abundance: few; CDR3nt: TGCGCCAGCAGCCAAGATCGCGTGCGGGGGGATACGCAGTATTTT; CDR3aa: CASSQDRVRGDTQYF
d_gene: -; j_gene: TRBJ2-3; v_gene: TRBV5-1; abundance: few; CDR3nt: TGCGCCAGCAAGGGTGCCGGTGGTGCAGATACGCAGTATTTT; CDR3aa: CASKGAGGADTQYF
d_gene: -; j_gene: TRBJ1-6; v_gene: TRBV28; abundance: -; CDR3nt: TGTGTCAGCACGGTGGGGGGTAGCTCCTATAATTCACCCCTCCACTTT; CDR3aa: CVSTVGGSSYNSPLHF
d_gene: TRBD1; j_gene: TRBJ2-1; v_gene: TRBV28; abundance: -; CDR3nt: TGTGCCAGCATCCAGGTCCCAGGGGGATCCTACAATGAGCAGTTCTTC; CDR3aa: CASIQVPGGSYNEQFF
d_gene: TRBD2; j_gene: TRBJ2-7; v_gene: TRBV7-2; abundance: many; CDR3nt: TGTGCCAGCACGGGGGGTCCCTACGAGCAGTACTTC; CDR3aa: CASTGGPYEQYF
d_gene: TRBD1; j_gene: TRBJ2-5; v_gene: TRBV27; abundance: many; CDR3nt: TGTGCCAGCAGTCCCCCTTGGGGAACAGGGGGCTTAGAGACCCAGTACTTC; CDR3aa: CASSPPWGTGGLETQYF
d_gene: -; j_gene: TRBJ2-1; v_gene: TRBV5-8; abundance: few; CDR3nt: TGTGCCAGCAGCTTGACCAAAACAGGGAGTGAGCAGTTCTTC; CDR3aa: CASSLTKTGSEQFF
d_gene: TRBD2; j_gene: TRBJ2-1; v_gene: TRBV20-1; abundance: -; CDR3nt: TGCAGTGCCCCGGGACTAGCGGAAGAGACCCAGTTCTTC; CDR3aa: CSAPGLAEETQFF
d_gene: -; j_gene: TRBJ1-5; v_gene: TRBV4-2; abundance: -; CDR3nt: TGTGCCAGCAGCCAAGAGGCGGACTACAATCAGCCCCAGCATTTT; CDR3aa: CASSQEADYNQPQHF
d_gene: -; j_gene: TRBJ2-5; v_gene: TRBV14; abundance: -; CDR3nt: TGTGCCAGCAGCCAAGGGTTACATGAGCAGTACTTC; CDR3aa: CASSQGLHEQYF
d_gene: TRBD2; j_gene: TRBJ2-3; v_gene: TRBV7-2; abundance: -; CDR3nt: TGTGCCAGCAGCTTGGAGCCGACGACTAGCGGGGCAGATACGCAGTATTTT; CDR3aa: CASSLEPTTSGADTQYF
d_gene: TRBD2; j_gene: TRBJ2-3; v_gene: TRBV7-2; abundance: few; CDR3nt: TGTGCCAGCAGCCCAACGACTAGCGGGAGGGCAGATACGCAGTATTTT; CDR3aa: CASSPTTSGRADTQYF
d_gene: -; j_gene: TRBJ2-3; v_gene: TRBV7-3; abundance: once; CDR3nt: TGTGCCAGCAGCTTAGATCCGAAAAGCACAGATACGCAGTATTTT; CDR3aa: CASSLDPKSTDTQYF
d_gene: -; j_gene: TRBJ1-1; v_gene: TRBV5-1; abundance: -; CDR3nt: TGCGCCAGCAGCCCGAGGGGGGGCATCACTGAAGCTTTCTTT; CDR3aa: CASSPRGGITEAFF
d_gene: -; j_gene: TRBJ2-5; v_gene: TRBV2; abundance: few; CDR3nt: TGTGCCAGCACGGCAGGGATAATAGAGACCCAGTACTTC; CDR3aa: CASTAGIIETQYF
d_gene: TRBD2; j_gene: TRBJ2-7; v_gene: TRBV4-2; abundance: -; CDR3nt: TGTGCCAGCAGCCAAGCCGGGACTAACGGGTACGAGCAGTACTTC; CDR3aa: CASSQAGTNGYEQYF